The present T cell receptor (beta chain) was sequenced within a study of T cells in Graves' hyperthyroidism and ophthalmopathy. The definition of stable Graves' hyperthyroidism was no ophthalmopathy progression within 18 months. CDR1 and CDR2 from the germline V gene are SNHLY and FYNNEI. CDR3 length: 14 residues. Trimming pared 9 bases from V and 4 bases from J, leaving 18 bases between. There were TCR beta CDR3 regions amplified from RNA transcripts. The HTBI primer set was used in a first-round RT-PCR of the TCR CDR3. One entry per CDR3 protein, called by TCRdb with MiXCR from the multiplex PCR reads. The sample has over 550,000 distinct CDR3 sequences, approximately 15% seen once. This clonotype turned up a few times.

The TCR sequence derives from a woman between 18 and 30 years old with Graves' hyperthyroidism. V usage is TRBV2 and J usage is TRBJ1-1; D gene uncertain. The specimen was blood. The CDR3, as DNA: TGTGCCAGTTCCCGAAGGCCATCCTTCACTGAAGCTTTCTTT. Amino acid sequence: CASSRRPSFTEAFF.